This T cell receptor (beta chain) appears in the sequencing data of a study of cytomegalovirus exposure and HLA in healthy donors. 13 Jbeta primers and 60 Vbeta primers were used for the PCR. Assay used: immunoSEQ multiplex PCR; TCRdb lists only in-frame clones, some missing. Here the sample spans roughly 110,000 clones, 70% to 80% being singletons. In germline, CDR1 is SGHAT, CDR2 FQNNGV. The CDR3 is 15 amino acids. V lost 0 bases and J 0 bases, leaving 7 bases between the germline ends. A remark on this clone: Its matching antigen is unknown.

Study conclusions and caveats: Presence/absence analyses took donor sequencing depth as roughly uniform.

This TCR derives from a human donor in good health. The chain joins TRBV11-2 to TRBJ2-3; D unclear. Sample: PBMCs. This chain's CDR3 is CASSLDGSSTDTQYF. The CDR3 DNA follows: TGTGCCAGCAGCTTAGACGGTTCTAGCACAGATACGCAGTATTTT.